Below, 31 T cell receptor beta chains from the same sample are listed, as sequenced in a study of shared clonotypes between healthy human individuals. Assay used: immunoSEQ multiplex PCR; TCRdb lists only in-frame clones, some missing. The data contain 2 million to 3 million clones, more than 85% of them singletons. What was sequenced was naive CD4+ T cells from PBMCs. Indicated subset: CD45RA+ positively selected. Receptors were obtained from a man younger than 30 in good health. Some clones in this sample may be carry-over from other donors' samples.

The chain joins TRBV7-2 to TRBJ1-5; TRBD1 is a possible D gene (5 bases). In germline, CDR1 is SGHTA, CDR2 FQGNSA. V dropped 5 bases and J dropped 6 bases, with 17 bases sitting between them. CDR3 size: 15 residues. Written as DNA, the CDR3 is TGTGCCAGCAGCCCCACTCCCCGGGGACGTCAGCCCCAGCATTTT. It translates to CASSPTPRGRQPQHF.

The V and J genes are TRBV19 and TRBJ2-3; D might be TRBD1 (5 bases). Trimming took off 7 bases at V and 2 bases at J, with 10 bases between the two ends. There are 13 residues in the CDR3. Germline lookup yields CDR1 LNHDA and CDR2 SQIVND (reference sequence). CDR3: CASNQGHTDTQYF. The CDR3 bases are TGTGCCAGTAACCAGGGCCACACAGATACGCAGTATTTT.

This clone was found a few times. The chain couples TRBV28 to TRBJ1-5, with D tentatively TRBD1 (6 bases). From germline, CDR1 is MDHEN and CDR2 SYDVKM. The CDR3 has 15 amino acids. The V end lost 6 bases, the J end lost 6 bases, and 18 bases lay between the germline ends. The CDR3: CASRHPGGGGQPQHF. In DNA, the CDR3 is TGTGCCAGCAGACACCCTGGGGGAGGGGGTCAGCCCCAGCATTTT.

CDR3 nucleotide sequence: TGTGCCAGTAGTATCGTTTTCGGGGTTCCCTACGAGCAGTACTTC. Amino acids: CASSIVFGVPYEQYF. The V call is TRBV19, the J call TRBJ2-7, with D maybe TRBD2 (5 bases). The CDR3 is 15 residues long. Germline CDR1 is LNHDA and CDR2 is SQIVND (reference sequence). V was clipped by 3 bases and J by 2 bases, with 14 bases between them.

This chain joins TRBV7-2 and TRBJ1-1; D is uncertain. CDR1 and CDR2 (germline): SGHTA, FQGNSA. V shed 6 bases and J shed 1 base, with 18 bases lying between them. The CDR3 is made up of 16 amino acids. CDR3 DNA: TGTGCCAGCAGATTAAAGTGGGGAAGGGAGAACACTGAAGCTTTCTTT. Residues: CASRLKWGRENTEAFF.

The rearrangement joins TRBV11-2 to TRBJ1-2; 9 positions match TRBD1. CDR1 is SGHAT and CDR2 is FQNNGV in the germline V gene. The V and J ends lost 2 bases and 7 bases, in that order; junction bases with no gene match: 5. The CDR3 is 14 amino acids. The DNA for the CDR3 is TGTGCCAGCAGCTTAATCGGGACAGGGATTGGCTACACCTTC. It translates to CASSLIGTGIGYTF.

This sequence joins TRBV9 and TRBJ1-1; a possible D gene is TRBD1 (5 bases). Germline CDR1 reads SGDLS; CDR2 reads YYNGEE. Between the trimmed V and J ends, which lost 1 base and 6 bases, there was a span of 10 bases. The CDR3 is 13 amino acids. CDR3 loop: CASSVLGVSEAFF. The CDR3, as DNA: TGTGCCAGCAGCGTATTGGGGGTATCTGAAGCTTTCTTT.

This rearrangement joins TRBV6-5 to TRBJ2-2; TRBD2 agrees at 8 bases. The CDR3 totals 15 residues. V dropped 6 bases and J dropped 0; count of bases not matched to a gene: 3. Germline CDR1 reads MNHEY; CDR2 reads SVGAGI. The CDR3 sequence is CASSRTSPNTGELFF. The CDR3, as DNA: TGTGCCAGCAGCCGGACTAGCCCGAACACCGGGGAGCTGTTTTTT.

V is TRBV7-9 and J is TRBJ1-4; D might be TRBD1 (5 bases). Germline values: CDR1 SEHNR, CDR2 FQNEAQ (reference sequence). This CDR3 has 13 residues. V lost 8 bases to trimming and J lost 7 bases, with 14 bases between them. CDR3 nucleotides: TGTGCCAGCGGAAGGGCAGGGTTTGAAAAACTGTTTTTT. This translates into CASGRAGFEKLFF.

The CDR3, as DNA: TGTGCCAGTACCTCCATACTCACGAGCAACACTGAAGCTTTCTTT. It yields the protein CASTSILTSNTEAFF. The V gene is TRBV19, the J gene TRBJ1-1; no clear D. V was trimmed by 7 bases and J by 2 bases, leaving 17 bases between them. The CDR3 covers 15 residues. Germline assignment: CDR1 LNHDA and CDR2 SQIVND (reference sequence).

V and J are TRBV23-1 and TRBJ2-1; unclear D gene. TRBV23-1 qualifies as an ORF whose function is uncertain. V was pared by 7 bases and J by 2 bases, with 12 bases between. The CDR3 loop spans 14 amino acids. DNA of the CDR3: TGCGCCAGCATTGACTCCGGAGCCTACAATGAGCAGTTCTTC. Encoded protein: CASIDSGAYNEQFF.

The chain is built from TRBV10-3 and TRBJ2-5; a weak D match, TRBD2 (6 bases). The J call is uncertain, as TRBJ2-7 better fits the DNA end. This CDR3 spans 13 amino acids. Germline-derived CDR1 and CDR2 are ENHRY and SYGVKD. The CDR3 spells CAITDGTSYEQYF. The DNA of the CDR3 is TGTGCCATTACCGACGGGACTTCATACGAGCAGTACTTC.

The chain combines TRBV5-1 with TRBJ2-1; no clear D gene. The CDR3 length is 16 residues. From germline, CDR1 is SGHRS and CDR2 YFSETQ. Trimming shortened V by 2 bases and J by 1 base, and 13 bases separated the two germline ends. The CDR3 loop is CASSFLAAQSYNEQFF. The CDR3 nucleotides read TGCGCCAGCAGCTTCTTGGCAGCGCAATCCTACAATGAGCAGTTCTTC.

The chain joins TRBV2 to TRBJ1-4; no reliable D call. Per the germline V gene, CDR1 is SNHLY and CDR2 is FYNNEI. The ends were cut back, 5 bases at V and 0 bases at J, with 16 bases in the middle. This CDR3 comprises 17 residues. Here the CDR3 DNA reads TGTGCCAGCAGTCTGGAAAGGGTTGGAGCAACTAATGAAAAACTGTTTTTT. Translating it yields CASSLERVGATNEKLFF.

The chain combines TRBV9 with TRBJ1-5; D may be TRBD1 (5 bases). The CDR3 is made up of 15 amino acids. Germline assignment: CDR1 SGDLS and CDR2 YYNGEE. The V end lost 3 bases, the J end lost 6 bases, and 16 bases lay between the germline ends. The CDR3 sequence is CASSETSGAGQPQHF. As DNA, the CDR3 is TGTGCCAGCAGCGAAACGTCCGGGGCTGGTCAGCCCCAGCATTTT.

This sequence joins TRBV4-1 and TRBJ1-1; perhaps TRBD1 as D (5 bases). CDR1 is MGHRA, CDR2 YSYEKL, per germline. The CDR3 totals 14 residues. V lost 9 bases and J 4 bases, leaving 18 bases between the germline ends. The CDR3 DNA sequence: TGCGCCAGTCACCCGGGGGGGAGACCCACTGAAGCTTTCTTT. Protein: CASHPGGRPTEAFF.

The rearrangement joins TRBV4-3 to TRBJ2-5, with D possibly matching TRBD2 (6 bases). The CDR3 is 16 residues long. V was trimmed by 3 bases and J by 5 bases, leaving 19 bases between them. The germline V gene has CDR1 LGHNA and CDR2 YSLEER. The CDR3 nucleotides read TGCGCCAGCAGCCAGCAGTCAGTTCGGGGGAGGGAGACCCAGTACTTC. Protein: CASSQQSVRGRETQYF.

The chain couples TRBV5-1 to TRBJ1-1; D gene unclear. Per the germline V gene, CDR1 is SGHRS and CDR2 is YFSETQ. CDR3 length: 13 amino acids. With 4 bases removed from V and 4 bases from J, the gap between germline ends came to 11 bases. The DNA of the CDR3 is TGCGCCAGCAGCCCGGGATGGATCACTGAAGCTTTCTTT. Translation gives CASSPGWITEAFF.

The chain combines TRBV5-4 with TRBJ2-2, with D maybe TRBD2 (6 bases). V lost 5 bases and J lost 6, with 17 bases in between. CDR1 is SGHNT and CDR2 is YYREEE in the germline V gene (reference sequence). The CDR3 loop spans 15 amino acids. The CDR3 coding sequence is TGTGCCAGCAGTATTCCGGGAGCTCCGGCCGGGGAGCTGTTTTTT. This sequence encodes CASSIPGAPAGELFF.

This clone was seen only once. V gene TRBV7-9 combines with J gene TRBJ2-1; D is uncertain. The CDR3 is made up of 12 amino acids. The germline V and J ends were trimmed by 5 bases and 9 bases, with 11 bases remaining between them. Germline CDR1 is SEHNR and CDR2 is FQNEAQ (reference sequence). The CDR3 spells CASSPGRSEQFF. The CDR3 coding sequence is TGTGCCAGCAGCCCAGGACGGAGTGAGCAGTTCTTC.

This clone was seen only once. The CDR3 here is CATSSDGYYGYTF. DNA for the CDR3: TGTGCCACTTCCTCTGACGGTTACTATGGCTACACCTTC. This rearrangement joins TRBV7-6 to TRBJ1-2; D is ambiguous. The length of the CDR3 is 13 residues. Between the trimmed V and J ends, which lost 10 bases and 3 bases, there was a span of 15 bases. Per germline, CDR1 SGHVS and CDR2 FNYEAQ. Full variable domain (remainder filled in from reference TRBV7-6 and TRBJ1-2): GAGVSQSPRYKVTKRGQDVALRCDPISGHVSLYWYRQALGQGPEFLTYFNYEAQQDKSGLPNDRFSAERPEGSISTLTIQRTEQRDSAMYRCATSSDGYYGYTFGSGTRLTVV.

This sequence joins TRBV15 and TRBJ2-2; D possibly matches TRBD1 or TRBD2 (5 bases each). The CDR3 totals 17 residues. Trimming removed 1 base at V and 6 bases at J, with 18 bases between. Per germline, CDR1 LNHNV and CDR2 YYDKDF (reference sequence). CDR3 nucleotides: TGTGCCACCAGCAGAGGGTCGGGCTCGGGGCGGGCCGGGGAGCTGTTTTTT. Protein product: CATSRGSGSGRAGELFF.

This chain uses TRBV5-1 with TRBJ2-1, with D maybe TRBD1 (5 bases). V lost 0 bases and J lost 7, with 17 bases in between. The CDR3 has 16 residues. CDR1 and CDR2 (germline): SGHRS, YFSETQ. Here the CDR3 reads CASSLVAPPGANEQFF. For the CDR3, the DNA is TGCGCCAGCAGCTTGGTGGCACCTCCTGGGGCTAATGAGCAGTTCTTC.

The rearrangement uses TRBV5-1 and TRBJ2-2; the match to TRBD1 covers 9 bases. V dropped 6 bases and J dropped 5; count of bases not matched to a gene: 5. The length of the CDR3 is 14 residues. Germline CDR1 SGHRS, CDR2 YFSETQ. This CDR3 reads CASTQTGGTGELFF. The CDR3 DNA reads TGCGCCAGCACCCAGACAGGGGGTACCGGGGAGCTGTTTTTT.

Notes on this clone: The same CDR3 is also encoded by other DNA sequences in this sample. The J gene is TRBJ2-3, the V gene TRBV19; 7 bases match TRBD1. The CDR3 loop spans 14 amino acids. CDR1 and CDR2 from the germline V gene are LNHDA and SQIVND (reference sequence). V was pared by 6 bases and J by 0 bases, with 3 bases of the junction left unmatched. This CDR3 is CASRTGSSTDTQYF. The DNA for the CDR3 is TGTGCCAGTAGGACAGGGTCTAGCACAGATACGCAGTATTTT.

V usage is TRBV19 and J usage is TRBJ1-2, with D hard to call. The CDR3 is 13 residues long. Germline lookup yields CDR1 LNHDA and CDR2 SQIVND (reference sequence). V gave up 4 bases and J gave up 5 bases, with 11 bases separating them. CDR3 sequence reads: CASSTPAPYGYTF. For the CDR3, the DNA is TGTGCCAGTAGTACGCCAGCCCCGTATGGCTACACCTTC. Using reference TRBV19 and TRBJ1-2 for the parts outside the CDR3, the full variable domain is DGGITQSPKYLFRKEGQNVTLSCEQNLNHDAMYWYRQDPGQGLRLIYYSQIVNDFQKGDIAEGYSVSREKKESFPLTVTSAQKNPTAFYLCASSTPAPYGYTFGSGTRLTVV.

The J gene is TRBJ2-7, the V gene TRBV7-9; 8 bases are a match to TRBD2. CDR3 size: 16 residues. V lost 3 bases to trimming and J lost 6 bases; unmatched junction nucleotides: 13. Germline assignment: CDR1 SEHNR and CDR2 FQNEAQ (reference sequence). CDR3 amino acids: CASSFSGSGGPGEQYF. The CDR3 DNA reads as TGTGCCAGCAGCTTCTCTGGTTCGGGAGGGCCAGGCGAGCAGTACTTC.

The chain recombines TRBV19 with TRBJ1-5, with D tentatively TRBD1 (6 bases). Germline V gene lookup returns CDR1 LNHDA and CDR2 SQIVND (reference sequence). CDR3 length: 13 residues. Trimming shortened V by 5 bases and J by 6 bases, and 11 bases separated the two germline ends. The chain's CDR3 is CASSDSGVQPQHF. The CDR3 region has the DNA TGTGCCAGTAGTGACTCAGGGGTTCAGCCCCAGCATTTT.

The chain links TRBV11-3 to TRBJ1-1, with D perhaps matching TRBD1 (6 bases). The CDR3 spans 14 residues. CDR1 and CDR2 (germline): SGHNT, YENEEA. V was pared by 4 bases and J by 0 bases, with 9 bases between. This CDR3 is CASSSTGMNTEAFF. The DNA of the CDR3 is TGTGCCAGCAGCTCGACAGGCATGAACACTGAAGCTTTCTTT.

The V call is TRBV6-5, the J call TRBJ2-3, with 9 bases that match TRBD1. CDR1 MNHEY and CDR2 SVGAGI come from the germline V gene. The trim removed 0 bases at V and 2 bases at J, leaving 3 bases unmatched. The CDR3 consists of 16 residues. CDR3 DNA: TGTGCCAGCAGTTACTCGAGGGACAGGGCCACAGATACGCAGTATTTT. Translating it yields CASSYSRDRATDTQYF.

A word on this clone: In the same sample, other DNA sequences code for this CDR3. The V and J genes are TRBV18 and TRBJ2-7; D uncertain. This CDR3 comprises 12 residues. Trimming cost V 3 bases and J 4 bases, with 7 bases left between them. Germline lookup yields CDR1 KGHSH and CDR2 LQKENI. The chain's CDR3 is CASSPGRYEQYF. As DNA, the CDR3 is TGTGCCAGCTCACCTGGACGTTACGAGCAGTACTTC.